The rows below give T cell receptor beta chains drawn from one sample of a study of T cell changes during pregnancy in multiple sclerosis. Using immunoSEQ multiplex PCR, the repertoire was profiled, and TCRdb retains in-frame clones only, with some absent. In the table there are 60,000 or so clones, around 90% of which are singletons. Sequenced here: peripheral blood, sampled before pregnancy. These receptors were collected from a female donor with multiple sclerosis, enrolled in a pregnancy study. CDR3s include the opening cysteine and the closing phenylalanine or tryptophan. A D gene is named only where the DNA matches it firmly. Rows may omit the clone size; those that give it use once, few, many or a size class.

d_call j_call v_call clone_size cdr3_aa cdr3_nt
TRBD2 TRBJ2-7 TRBV4-1 . CASSQVPRGGLSYEQYF TGCGCCAGCAGCCAAGTCCCCCGCGGGGGGCTCTCCTACGAGCAGTACTTC
. TRBJ1-1 TRBV5-6 . CASSRQRNTEAFF TGTGCCAGCAGCCGTCAGAGGAATACTGAAGCTTTCTTT
. TRBJ1-2 TRBV27 . CASSFRGFYGYTF TGTGCCAGCAGTTTTCGGGGGTTCTATGGCTACACCTTC
TRBD1 TRBJ1-2 TRBV5-6 . CASSLPGQGDGYTF TGTGCCAGCAGCTTACCGGGACAGGGGGATGGCTACACCTTC
. TRBJ1-3 TRBV5-6 . CASSFRDITGNTIYF TGTGCCAGCAGCTTCCGGGACATAACTGGAAACACCATATATTTT
. TRBJ1-2 TRBV19 . CASSILNRDYGYTF TGTGCCAGTAGTATATTGAACAGGGACTATGGCTACACCTTC
. TRBJ2-7 TRBV7-9 . CAIQEGRLYEQYF TGTGCCATCCAGGAGGGCAGACTCTACGAGCAGTACTTC
. TRBJ1-1 TRBV9 . CASSVGSLNTEAFF TGTGCCAGCAGCGTTGGCTCTCTGAACACTGAAGCTTTCTTT
. TRBJ1-2 TRBV27 few CASSLGVLGDGYTF TGTGCCAGCAGTTTAGGGGTCCTAGGGGATGGCTACACCTTC
TRBD2 TRBJ2-1 TRBV19 . CASSIGGSGGNEQFF TGTGCCAGTAGTATAGGGGGTAGCGGGGGCAATGAGCAGTTCTTC
TRBD1 TRBJ2-1 TRBV6-5 . CASRATGGPYNEQFF TGTGCCAGCAGGGCGACAGGGGGCCCCTACAATGAGCAGTTCTTC
. TRBJ1-1 TRBV5-5 once CASSSGDHVAEAFF TGTGCCAGCAGCTCAGGGGACCATGTCGCTGAAGCTTTCTTT
. TRBJ1-2 TRBV10-3 . CAISGHWGENYGYTF TGTGCCATCAGCGGCCACTGGGGGGAAAACTATGGCTACACCTTC
TRBD2 TRBJ2-7 TRBV7-9 . CASSFLAGGLDEQYF TGTGCCAGCAGCTTTCTAGCGGGGGGACTTGACGAGCAGTACTTC
. TRBJ2-2 TRBV9 once CASSVESATGELFF TGTGCCAGCAGCGTAGAATCAGCGACCGGGGAGCTGTTTTTT
TRBD2 TRBJ2-7 TRBV11-1 . CASSDGLALSYEQYF TGTGCCAGCAGCGATGGACTAGCCTTAAGCTACGAGCAGTACTTC
TRBD1 TRBJ2-5 TRBV30 . CAWSIQGASGTQYF TGTGCCTGGAGTATACAGGGGGCAAGTGGGACCCAGTACTTC
. TRBJ1-5 TRBV7-2 . CASSLVPGVNQPQHF TGTGCCAGCAGCTTAGTGCCAGGGGTTAATCAGCCCCAGCATTTT
. TRBJ1-1 TRBV7-2 . CASSLVLTEAFF TGTGCCAGCAGCTTAGTACTGACTGAAGCTTTCTTT
. TRBJ1-1 TRBV5-4 . CASSAQVTTEAFF TGTGCCAGCAGCGCTCAGGTTACCACTGAAGCTTTCTTT
. TRBJ1-1 TRBV7-9 . CASSLAKDIFQNTEAFF TGTGCCAGCAGCTTAGCCAAGGACATTTTCCAGAACACTGAAGCTTTCTTT
. TRBJ2-2 TRBV6-5 once CASSSGTGELFF TGTGCCAGCAGTTCGGGCACCGGGGAGCTGTTTTTT
TRBD2 TRBJ2-2 TRBV9 . CASSATSAGTGELFF TGTGCCAGCAGCGCGACTAGCGCGGGCACCGGGGAGCTGTTTTTT
. TRBJ2-7 TRBV7-2 . CASSLAGVTDYEQYF TGTGCCAGCAGCTTAGCGGGAGTGACTGACTACGAGCAGTACTTC
. TRBJ1-5 TRBV27 once CASSLTGILGNQPQHF TGTGCCAGCAGCCTAACAGGGATACTAGGGAATCAGCCCCAGCATTTT
TRBD2 TRBJ2-5 TRBV7-3 . CASSLIGGGRGETQYF TGTGCCAGCAGCTTAATAGGCGGGGGGAGAGGAGAGACCCAGTACTTC
TRBD1 TRBJ2-7 TRBV19 . CASRLRQGETYEQYF TGTGCCAGCCGACTCCGACAGGGAGAAACCTACGAGCAGTACTTC
. TRBJ2-5 TRBV7-6 . CASSSEPGSETQYF TGTGCCAGCAGCTCAGAGCCAGGCTCGGAGACCCAGTACTTC
. TRBJ2-7 TRBV6-1 . CASSPTGGHTYEQYF TGTGCCAGCAGCCCAACCGGAGGGCACACCTACGAGCAGTACTTC
TRBD1 TRBJ2-7 TRBV6-4 . CASSTGGDPGEQYF TGTGCCAGCAGTACAGGGGGCGATCCCGGCGAGCAGTACTTC
. TRBJ1-1 TRBV5-6 . CASSYRDTNTEAFF TGTGCCAGCAGCTACCGGGATACTAACACTGAAGCTTTCTTT
. TRBJ2-7 TRBV4-1 . CASSPGGRAYEQYF TGCGCCAGCAGCCCGGGGGGCAGAGCCTACGAGCAGTACTTC
. TRBJ1-4 TRBV12-1 . CARGVDEKLFF TGTGCCCGCGGGGTGGACGAAAAACTGTTTTTT
. TRBJ1-5 TRBV19 . CASTWRGNQPQHF TGTGCCAGTACCTGGAGGGGTAATCAGCCCCAGCATTTT
TRBD2 TRBJ2-1 TRBV9 . CASSVTSGSNEQFF TGTGCCAGCAGCGTGACTAGCGGGAGCAATGAGCAGTTCTTC
TRBD2 TRBJ2-4 TRBV10-3 . CAISERGGKNIQYF TGTGCCATCAGTGAGCGGGGGGGCAAAAACATTCAGTACTTC
TRBD2 TRBJ2-7 TRBV11-2 . CASSPGTSGYEQYF TGTGCCAGCAGTCCCGGGACTAGCGGGTACGAGCAGTACTTC
TRBD1 TRBJ1-2 TRBV19 . CASMGQYYGYTF TGTGCCAGTATGGGACAGTACTATGGCTACACCTTC
. TRBJ1-1 TRBV7-9 . CASSRETANTEAFF TGTGCCAGCAGCCGCGAGACAGCCAACACTGAAGCTTTCTTT
TRBD2 TRBJ2-1 TRBV7-2 . CASSSLGGGRYNEQFF TGTGCCAGCAGCTCCCTTGGGGGGGGACGATACAATGAGCAGTTCTTC
. TRBJ1-1 TRBV7-8 . CASSRAGEYRRTEAFF TGTGCCAGCAGCCGAGCGGGGGAGTATCGGCGCACTGAAGCTTTCTTT
. TRBJ1-1 TRBV2 . CASSEAASGVRAFF TGTGCCAGCAGTGAAGCGGCCTCGGGGGTGAGGGCTTTCTTT
TRBD2 TRBJ2-1 TRBV15 . CATSRGGGQSNEQFF TGTGCCACCAGCAGGGGGGGAGGGCAGTCGAATGAGCAGTTCTTC
. TRBJ2-5 TRBV29-1 . CSTRRQFEETQYF TGCAGCACCCGCCGACAGTTTGAAGAGACCCAGTACTTC
TRBD2 TRBJ2-7 TRBV5-1 . CASSFGLAGGSAYEQYF TGCGCCAGCAGCTTCGGACTAGCGGGGGGGTCCGCCTACGAGCAGTACTTC
TRBD1 TRBJ1-6 TRBV7-2 . CASSLGTGANSPLHF TGTGCCAGCAGCTTAGGGACAGGGGCTAATTCACCCCTCCACTTT
. TRBJ1-1 TRBV5-1 . CASSFTQPTDSAFF TGCGCCAGCAGCTTCACCCAACCTACTGATAGTGCTTTCTTT
. TRBJ1-1 TRBV5-1 . CASSLGGNTEAFF TGCGCCAGCAGCTTGGGAGGCAACACTGAAGCTTTCTTT
TRBD1 TRBJ2-7 TRBV5-4 . CASSLAGGRGREQYF TGTGCCAGCAGCTTGGCAGGGGGCAGAGGTAGGGAGCAGTACTTC
TRBD1 TRBJ2-7 TRBV6-5 once CASSYRTGEIEQYF TGTGCCAGCAGTTACCGGACAGGGGAGATCGAGCAGTACTTC
. TRBJ2-5 TRBV4-1 . CASSQQGMETQYF TGCGCCAGCAGCCAACAGGGAATGGAGACCCAGTACTTC
. TRBJ1-1 TRBV19 . CASTLDRLNTEAFF TGTGCCAGTACTCTGGACAGACTGAACACTGAAGCTTTCTTT